The entry below gives a single T cell receptor (beta chain) sequence along with its context. Its antigen is undetermined. This record belongs to a study of PD-1 blockade in classical Hodgkin lymphoma. TCRdb keeps only in-frame clones here, not all; method: immunoSEQ multiplex PCR. The sample carries 110,000 or so clones, about nine tenths recorded once. The time point denotes: cycle 4 day 1 (C4D1), after 5 to 7 weeks of nivolumab. Every one of the patients relapsed after autologous stem cell transplantation (brentuximab vedotin exposure was variable). The V end was cut by 5 bases, the J end by 3 bases, with 17 bases between. This CDR3 has 15 residues. Looked up from germline, CDR1 is LNHDA and CDR2 is SQIVND (reference sequence). Overall study findings and caveats: Patients with an early start, nivolumab under 1 year after ASCT, were excluded. Reasons behind the repertoire differences stay unclear, perhaps disease activity or earlier therapy. Lower baseline TCR diversity marked trial partial responders and progressors.

The V gene is TRBV19, the J gene TRBJ2-7; either TRBD1 or TRBD2 may fit D (5 bases each). This specimen consisted of peripheral blood mononuclear cells (PBMCs), obtained before the fourth cycle of nivolumab. This clonotype was sampled from a human donor with classical Hodgkin lymphoma. CDR3 amino acids: CASSPFRDLNYEQYF. CDR3 nucleotide sequence: TGTGCCAGTAGTCCCTTCAGGGACCTCAACTACGAGCAGTACTTC.